This TCR beta chain was found in a study of response to subunit inactivated influenza vaccine. This clonotype was counted a few times. Its specificity is unknown. Via MiXCR, TCRdb re-called the RT-PCR reads, giving one row per CDR3 protein. The table shows roughly 700,000 distinct CDR3 sequences, with approximately 14% occurring only once. Study-level results: Each seasonal influenza vaccination recruits few new T cells, the authors suggested.

This specimen was PBMCs from blood, taken around 15 days before vaccination. This TCR was sampled from a man aged 45-60 years who received an inactivated influenza vaccine.

CDR3 coding DNA: TGCAGTGCTAGAGATGGAGCGGGACGTCAAGAGACCCAGTACTTC. Translating gives CSARDGAGRQETQYF. This sequence joins TRBV20-1 and TRBJ2-5; 7 nucleotides align to TRBD2. Per the germline V gene, CDR1 is DFQATT and CDR2 is SNEGSKA (reference sequence). The CDR3 extends over 15 amino acids. The junction had 6 bases not matched to a gene; V was cut back by 0 bases and J by 2 bases.